In this sample, the clone carrying this T cell receptor beta chain turned up a few times. The sample comes from a study of identical twins. In TCRdb, the 5' RACE reads were re-called with MiXCR into one record per CDR3 protein. Of roughly 630,000 distinct CDR3 sequences listed, just over 7% are singletons. V shed 6 bases and J shed 8 bases, with 19 bases lying between them. The CDR3 covers 15 residues. Per germline, CDR1 MNHEY and CDR2 SVGEGT. These same data were also listed under a study on yellow fever vaccine responses in identical twins.

Sequenced material: PBMCs. The clonotype originates from a woman between 18 and 29 years old in good health. The J gene is TRBJ1-4, the V gene TRBV6-2 or TRBV6-3, with D uncertain. CDR3: CASSPEDAGREKLFF. CDR3 DNA sequence: TGTGCCAGCAGCCCTGAGGACGCCGGTAGGGAAAAACTGTTTTTT.